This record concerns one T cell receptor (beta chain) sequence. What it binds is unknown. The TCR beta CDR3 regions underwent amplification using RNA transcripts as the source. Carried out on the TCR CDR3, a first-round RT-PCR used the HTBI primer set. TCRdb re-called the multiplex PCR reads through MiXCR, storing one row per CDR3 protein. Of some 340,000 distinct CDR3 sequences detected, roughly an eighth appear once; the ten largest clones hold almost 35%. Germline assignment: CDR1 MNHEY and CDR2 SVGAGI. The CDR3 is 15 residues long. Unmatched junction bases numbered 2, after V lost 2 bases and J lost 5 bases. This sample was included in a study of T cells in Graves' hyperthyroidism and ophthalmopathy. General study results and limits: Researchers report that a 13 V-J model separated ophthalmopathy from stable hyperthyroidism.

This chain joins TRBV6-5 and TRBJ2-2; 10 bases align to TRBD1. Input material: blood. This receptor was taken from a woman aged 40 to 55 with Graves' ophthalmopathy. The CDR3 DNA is TGTGCCAGCAGTTACGACAGGGGGCGGACCGGGGAGCTGTTTTTT. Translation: CASSYDRGRTGELFF.